This entry describes one T cell receptor beta chain. Germline loops: CDR1 MNHNY, CDR2 SVGAGI (reference sequence). Trimming cost V 2 bases and J 0 bases, with 8 bases left between them. There are 16 residues in the CDR3. Produced via immunoSEQ multiplex PCR; TCRdb's table is partial and in-frame only. The sample has roughly 290,000 clones, 75% to 90% seen once. This sample was included in a study of blood T cell repertoires in COVID-19. Sequencing was carried out using PBMCs or T cells enriched from blood (not recorded which). J is TRBJ1-6 and V is TRBV6-6, with a tentative D call TRBD1 (5 bases). The TCR sequence derives from a middle-aged woman who had recovered from COVID-19. As DNA, the CDR3 is TGTGCCAGCAGTTACGGGGCAGGCTCCTATAATTCACCCCTCCACTTT. It is translated as CASSYGAGSYNSPLHF.